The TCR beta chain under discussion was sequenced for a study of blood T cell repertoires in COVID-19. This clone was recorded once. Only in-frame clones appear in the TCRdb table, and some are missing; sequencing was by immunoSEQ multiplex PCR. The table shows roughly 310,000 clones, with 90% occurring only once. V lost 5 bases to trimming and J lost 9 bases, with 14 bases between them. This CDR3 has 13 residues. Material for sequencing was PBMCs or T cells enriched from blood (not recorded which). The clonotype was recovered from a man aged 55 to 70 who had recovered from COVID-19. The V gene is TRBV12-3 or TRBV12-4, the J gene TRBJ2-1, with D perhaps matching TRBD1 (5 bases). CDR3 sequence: CASSPQGRGEQFF. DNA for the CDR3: TGTGCCAGCAGTCCGCAGGGTAGGGGTGAGCAGTTCTTC.